This T cell receptor beta chain was identified in a study of regulatory T cells in long-lasting Graves disease. General study results and limits: Persistent Graves' patients showed less TCR diversity than newly diagnosed patients showed. Accuracy was perhaps lowered by the small sample size. Samples came from peripheral blood alone, without thyroid tissue.

The sample holds many counts of this clonotype. Antigen specificity is unknown. As to time point: newly diagnosed GD, antithyroid drugs for less than 3 months. Isolated PBMC RNA provided the starting material for the TCR library. Libraries of TCR beta came from iRepertoire HTBI primers plus Arm-PCR of CDR3 regions. TCRdb independently ran MiXCR on the multiplex PCR reads; one entry per CDR3 protein. This sample carries a few hundred thousand distinct CDR3 sequences, 20% to 25% of them seen once, and the ten largest clones take roughly 13%. This receptor was taken from a female donor with Graves disease. Sequences were derived from peripheral blood mononuclear cells (PBMCs), sampled at new diagnosis, from a patient treated with antithyroid drugs.

CDR3 nucleotides: TGTGCCAGCAGCTTAGTCTCGAATAGCGGGGGGGCCAAAAACATTCAGTACTTC. The encoded protein is CASSLVSNSGGAKNIQYF. This chain joins TRBV11-2 and TRBJ2-4; 10 nucleotides line up with TRBD2. The length of the CDR3 is 18 residues. With V trimmed by 1 base and J by 1 base, 7 bases remained unmatched. The germline V gene encodes CDR1 SGHAT and CDR2 FQNNGV.